The sample holds many counts of the clone carrying this T cell receptor (beta chain). Its specificity is unknown. Regions amplified from RNA transcripts were the TCR beta CDR3 regions. The primer set for the first-round RT-PCR of the TCR CDR3 was HTBI. TCRdb reprocessed the multiplex PCR reads via MiXCR and lists one record per CDR3 protein. This sample yields over 700,000 distinct CDR3 sequences, of which more than 30% are seen a single time; 8% to 9% belongs to the top ten. The data derive from a study of T cells in Graves' hyperthyroidism and ophthalmopathy. Study-wide results and caveats: Ophthalmopathy and stable hyperthyroidism were told apart by a 13 V-J model.

Based on clinical symptoms, serum thyroxine and TRAb, thyroid ultrasound and orbital computed tomography, diagnoses were reached. The clonotype comes from a man younger than 35 with Graves' hyperthyroidism. Sequenced input: blood.

The CDR3 loop is CSVEALDRGSYEQYF. CDR3 coding DNA: TGCAGCGTTGAAGCTCTGGACAGGGGCTCCTACGAGCAGTACTTC. The rearrangement joins TRBV29-1 to TRBJ2-7; TRBD1 agrees at 9 bases. CDR1 is SQVTM and CDR2 is ANQGSEA in the germline V gene. The CDR3 runs to 15 residues. Trimming took 1 base from V and 0 from J; bases not matched to a gene: 4.